This T cell receptor (beta chain) was observed in a study of CD4 T cells in relation to SARS-CoV-2 and coronaviruses. Findings and caveats of the study: According to naive versus memory sequencing, detected responses are memory recall, not newly primed.

The germline CDR1 and CDR2 sequences are MDHEN and SYDVKM. The CDR3 covers 14 residues. Trimming cost V 3 bases and J 4 bases; bases outside gene matches: 3. Naive and memory CD4+ T cells came from enriched cryopreserved PBMCs. The method was immunoSEQ multiplex PCR; TCRdb's version includes in-frame clones alone and lacks a portion of them. The table shows about 35,000 clones, with approximately 80% occurring only once. This clone has just one count. Its antigen is unidentified. V and J are TRBV28 and TRBJ1-5, with 7 bases identical to TRBD1. This TCR was recovered from an adult with COVID-19. The sample consisted of memory CD4+ T cells from PBMCs, cultured in vitro. The CDR3: CASSFLQGNQPQHF. The CDR3 nucleotides read TGTGCCAGCAGTTTCTTACAGGGGAATCAGCCCCAGCATTTT. The variable domain in full, completed from reference TRBV28 and TRBJ1-5, reads DVKVTQSSRYLVKRTGEKVFLECVQDMDHENMFWYRQDPGLGLRLIYFSYDVKMKEKGDIPEGYSVSREKKERFSLILESASTNQTSMYLCASSFLQGNQPQHFGDGTRLSIL.